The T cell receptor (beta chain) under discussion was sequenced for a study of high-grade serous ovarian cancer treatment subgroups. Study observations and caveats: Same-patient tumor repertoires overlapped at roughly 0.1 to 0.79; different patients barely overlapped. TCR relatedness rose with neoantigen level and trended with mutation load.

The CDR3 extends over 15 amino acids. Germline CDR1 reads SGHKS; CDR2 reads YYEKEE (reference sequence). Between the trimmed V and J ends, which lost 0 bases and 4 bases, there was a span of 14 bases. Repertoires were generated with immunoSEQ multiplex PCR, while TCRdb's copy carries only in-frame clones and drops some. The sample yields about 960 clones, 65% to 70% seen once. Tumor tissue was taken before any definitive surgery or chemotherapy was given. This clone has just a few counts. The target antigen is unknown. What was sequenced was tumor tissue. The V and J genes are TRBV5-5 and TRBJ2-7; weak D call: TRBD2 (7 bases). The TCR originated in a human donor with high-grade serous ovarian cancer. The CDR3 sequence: CASSLVGGAVYEQYF. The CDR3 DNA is TGTGCCAGCAGCTTGGTTGGGGGGGCGGTTTACGAGCAGTACTTC.